This is a list of T cell receptor beta chains from one sample in a study of blood T cell repertoires in COVID-19. TCRdb's table, derived via immunoSEQ multiplex PCR, lists solely in-frame clones and lacks some. This sample has about 93,000 clones, with roughly 85% found just once. Sequencing input: peripheral blood. Every receptor here comes from a human donor in a cohort sampled during active COVID-19. Each CDR3 is given with its conserved first and last residue. The D gene is left open where the match is weak. Some rows mark clone size as missing; the rest say once, few, many or name a class of expanded clone.

V gene	D gene	clone size	J gene	CDR3 protein	CDR3 DNA
TRBV10-3	NA	few	TRBJ1-1	CAISVQPNTEAFF	TGTGCCATCAGTGTACAACCGAACACTGAAGCTTTCTTT
TRBV10-3	TRBD1	NA	TRBJ1-4	CAISDRTGEEKLFF	TGTGCCATCAGTGATCGGACAGGGGAAGAAAAACTGTTTTTT
TRBV9	NA	NA	TRBJ1-1	CASSVEQVGTEAFF	TGTGCCAGCAGCGTAGAACAGGTGGGCACTGAAGCTTTCTTT
TRBV6-5	NA	NA	TRBJ2-7	CASSWTTTTSIYEQYF	TGTGCCAGCAGTTGGACAACCACTACTTCAATCTACGAGCAGTACTTC
TRBV18	NA	NA	TRBJ2-7	CASSPSDRGEQYF	TGTGCCAGCTCGCCCAGCGATCGGGGCGAGCAGTACTTC
TRBV7-9	TRBD2	NA	TRBJ2-7	CASGTSGRGYEQYF	TGTGCCAGCGGGACTAGCGGGAGGGGATACGAGCAGTACTTC
TRBV5-1	TRBD2	NA	TRBJ2-5	CASNEGGRETQYF	TGCGCCAGCAACGAGGGAGGGAGAGAGACCCAGTACTTC
TRBV6-5	NA	NA	TRBJ1-5	CASSYRRDIHQPQHF	TGTGCCAGCAGTTATCGCCGGGACATCCATCAGCCCCAGCATTTT
TRBV5-1	TRBD1	once	TRBJ1-2	CASRTGTGAGGYTF	TGCGCCAGCAGAACCGGGACAGGGGCTGGTGGCTACACCTTC
TRBV5-6	TRBD1	NA	TRBJ1-1	CASSYRGLLSEAFF	TGTGCCAGCAGCTACAGGGGTTTGCTCTCTGAAGCTTTCTTT
TRBV5-1	NA	NA	TRBJ1-2	CASSLDSNYGYTF	TGCGCCAGCAGCTTGGATTCGAACTATGGCTACACCTTC
TRBV6-5	NA	few	TRBJ2-2	CASSYVHPRTGELFF	TGTGCCAGCAGTTACGTTCACCCCAGGACCGGGGAGCTGTTTTTT
TRBV6-5	TRBD2	NA	TRBJ2-1	CASKLAGGAYNEQFF	TGTGCCAGCAAACTAGCGGGAGGCGCCTACAATGAGCAGTTCTTC
TRBV19	TRBD1	NA	TRBJ2-1	CASSRRSLGQGNNEQFF	TGTGCCAGTAGTAGAAGATCTCTGGGACAGGGCAACAATGAGCAGTTCTTC
TRBV30	TRBD1	NA	TRBJ1-6	CAWGTGRNSPLHF	TGTGCCTGGGGGACAGGCCGTAATTCACCCCTCCACTTT
TRBV19	TRBD1	NA	TRBJ2-1	CASSISGGTGSYNEQFF	TGTGCCAGTAGTATATCTGGGGGGACAGGGTCCTACAATGAGCAGTTCTTC
TRBV7-3	NA	NA	TRBJ2-5	CASSLTTSKQETQYF	TGTGCCAGCAGCTTAACGACTAGTAAACAAGAGACCCAGTACTTC
TRBV7-9	NA	once	TRBJ2-1	CASSLIGPRRDEQFF	TGTGCCAGCAGCTTAATCGGCCCCCGGCGGGATGAGCAGTTCTTC
TRBV11-2	TRBD2	NA	TRBJ2-1	CASSQRAGGDDNEQFF	TGTGCCAGCAGTCAACGGGCGGGAGGGGACGACAATGAGCAGTTCTTC
TRBV5-8	TRBD1	NA	TRBJ1-2	CASSFRDRRGSGYTF	TGTGCCAGCAGCTTTCGGGACAGGCGAGGATCTGGCTACACCTTC
TRBV7-3	NA	NA	TRBJ2-2	CASSSPFSNTGELFF	TGTGCCAGCAGCTCCCCCTTCTCGAACACCGGGGAGCTGTTTTTT
TRBV25-1	NA	NA	TRBJ1-6	CASTGVRVNSPLHF	TGTGCCAGCACCGGGGTGAGAGTCAATTCACCCCTCCACTTT
TRBV6-5	NA	NA	TRBJ2-2	CASSRATGELFF	TGTGCCAGCTCCAGGGCCACCGGGGAGCTGTTTTTT
TRBV9	TRBD2	NA	TRBJ2-5	CASSQTGGETQYF	TGTGCCAGCAGCCAGACCGGGGGGGAGACCCAGTACTTC
TRBV27	NA	once	TRBJ2-6	CASSLWGQVTGANVLTF	TGTGCCAGCAGTTTATGGGGACAAGTAACTGGGGCCAACGTCCTGACTTTC
TRBV18	NA	NA	TRBJ2-6	CASSPSESGANVLTF	TGTGCCAGCTCACCAAGCGAATCTGGGGCCAACGTCCTGACTTTC
TRBV11-3	TRBD1	NA	TRBJ2-6	CASSPGQGASGANVLTF	TGTGCCAGCAGCCCCGGACAGGGGGCTAGTGGGGCCAACGTCCTGACTTTC
TRBV7-3	TRBD2	NA	TRBJ2-3	CASSLAGGPIDTDTQYF	TGTGCCAGCAGTTTAGCGGGGGGGCCGATTGACACAGATACGCAGTATTTT
TRBV4-2	NA	NA	TRBJ2-7	CASSPGVLQGLSYEQYF	TGTGCCAGCAGCCCGGGGGTCTTACAGGGGCTCTCCTACGAGCAGTACTTC
TRBV10-3	TRBD1	NA	TRBJ1-6	CATGTGESPLHF	TGTGCCACCGGGACAGGAGAATCACCCCTCCACTTT
TRBV6-5	TRBD2	NA	TRBJ2-7	CASSYWVAGGYEQYF	TGTGCCAGCAGTTACTGGGTAGCGGGGGGCTACGAGCAGTACTTC
TRBV25-1	NA	once	TRBJ1-2	CASSEWVGIGGYTF	TGTGCCAGCAGTGAATGGGTCGGGATAGGTGGCTACACCTTC
TRBV7-9	TRBD2	NA	TRBJ2-1	CASSSGLAGVNEQFF	TGTGCCAGCAGCTCGGGACTAGCGGGAGTAAATGAGCAGTTCTTC
TRBV24-1	TRBD2	NA	TRBJ2-1	CATSPSGSSNEQFF	TGTGCCACCAGTCCTAGCGGGAGTAGCAATGAGCAGTTCTTC
TRBV11-2	TRBD1	NA	TRBJ2-2	CASSPRQGFYTGELFF	TGTGCCAGCAGCCCCCGACAGGGGTTTTACACCGGGGAGCTGTTTTTT
TRBV9	TRBD1	NA	TRBJ2-3	CASSPRTGTDTQYF	TGTGCCAGCAGCCCGCGGACAGGGACAGATACGCAGTATTTT
TRBV6-5	TRBD1	NA	TRBJ1-6	CASGTGVNNSPLHF	TGTGCCAGCGGGACAGGGGTCAATAATTCACCCCTCCACTTT
TRBV5-1	NA	NA	TRBJ1-2	CASSLVGSPSLGYTF	TGCGCCAGCAGCTTGGTCGGGAGTCCGTCACTCGGCTACACCTTC
TRBV9	TRBD2	NA	TRBJ2-5	CASSVEASGGKETQYF	TGTGCCAGCAGCGTAGAGGCTAGCGGGGGGAAAGAGACCCAGTACTTC
TRBV29-1	NA	NA	TRBJ1-2	CSVENDSFNYGYTF	TGCAGCGTTGAGAACGACAGTTTTAACTATGGCTACACCTTC
TRBV18	NA	NA	TRBJ1-1	CASSPNRGEAFF	TGTGCCAGCTCACCAAACCGGGGGGAAGCTTTCTTT